The clone carrying this TCR beta chain was detected ten times or more. The record originates from a study of regulatory T cells in long-lasting Graves disease. Germline CDR1 MNHEY, CDR2 SMNVEV (reference sequence). V was cut by 4 bases and J by 4 bases, with 9 bases left in between. The CDR3 sequence is 13 residues long. Building of the TCR beta libraries involved iRepertoire HTBI primers and Arm-PCR of CDR3 regions. TCRdb recomputed calls from the multiplex PCR reads with MiXCR, one row per CDR3 protein. The sample yields hundreds of thousands of distinct CDR3 sequences, approximately 15% seen once. Time point given: newly diagnosed GD, antithyroid drugs for less than 3 months. The TCR library was made from RNA extracted from PBMCs. Another study also made use of these data, one on T cells in Graves' hyperthyroidism and ophthalmopathy.

The material was peripheral blood mononuclear cells (PBMCs), obtained at new diagnosis, from a patient treated with antithyroid drugs. The chain employs TRBV27 and TRBJ2-3; perhaps TRBD1 as D (6 bases). This TCR derives from a man aged 30 to 39 with Graves disease. CDR3 coding DNA: TGTGCCAGCAGTTCAGGGGCCCCAGATACGCAGTATTTT. Encoded protein: CASSSGAPDTQYF.